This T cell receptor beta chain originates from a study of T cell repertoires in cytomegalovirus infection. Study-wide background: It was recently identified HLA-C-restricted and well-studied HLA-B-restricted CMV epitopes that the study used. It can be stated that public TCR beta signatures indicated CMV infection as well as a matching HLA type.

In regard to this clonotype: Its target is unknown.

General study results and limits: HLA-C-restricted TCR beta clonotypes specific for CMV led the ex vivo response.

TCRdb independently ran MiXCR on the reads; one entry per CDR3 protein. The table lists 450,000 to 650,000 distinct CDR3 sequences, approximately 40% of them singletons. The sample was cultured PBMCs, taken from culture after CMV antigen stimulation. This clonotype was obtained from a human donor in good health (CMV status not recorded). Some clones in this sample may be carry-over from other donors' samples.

The CDR3 spells CASSSSATQYF. The DNA of the CDR3 is TGTGCCAGCAGTTCCTCGGCGACCCAGTACTTC. This rearrangement joins TRBV6-9 to TRBJ2-5; D remains unclear. The CDR3 sequence is 11 residues long. The V gene's germline CDR1 is MNHGY and CDR2 SVAAGI. V lost 4 bases and J lost 7, with 7 bases in between.